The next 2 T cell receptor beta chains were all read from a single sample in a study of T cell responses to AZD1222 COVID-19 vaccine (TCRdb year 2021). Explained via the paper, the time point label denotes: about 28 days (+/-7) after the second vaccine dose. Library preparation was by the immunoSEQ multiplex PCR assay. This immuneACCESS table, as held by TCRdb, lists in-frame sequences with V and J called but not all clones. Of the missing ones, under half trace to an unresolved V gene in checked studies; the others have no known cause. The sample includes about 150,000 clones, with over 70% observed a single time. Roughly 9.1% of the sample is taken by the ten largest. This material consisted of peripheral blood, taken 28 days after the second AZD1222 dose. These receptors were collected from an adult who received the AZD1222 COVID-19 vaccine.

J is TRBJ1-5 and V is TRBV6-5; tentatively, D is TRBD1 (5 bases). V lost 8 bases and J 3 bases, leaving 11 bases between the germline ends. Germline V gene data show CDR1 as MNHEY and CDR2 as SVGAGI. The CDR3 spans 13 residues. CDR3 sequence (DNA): TGTGCCAGCTCTGACAGACTCAATCAGCCCCAGCATTTT. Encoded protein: CASSDRLNQPQHF.

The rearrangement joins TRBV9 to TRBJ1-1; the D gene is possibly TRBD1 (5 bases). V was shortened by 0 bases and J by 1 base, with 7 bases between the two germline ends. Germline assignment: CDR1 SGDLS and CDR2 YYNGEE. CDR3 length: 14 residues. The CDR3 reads CASSVDQGNTEAFF. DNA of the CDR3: TGTGCCAGCAGCGTAGATCAGGGGAACACTGAAGCTTTCTTT. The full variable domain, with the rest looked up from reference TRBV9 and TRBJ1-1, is DSGVTQTPKHLITATGQRVTLRCSPRSGDLSVYWYQQSLDQGLQFLIQYYNGEERAKGNILERFSAQQFPDLHSELNLSSLELGDSALYFCASSVDQGNTEAFFGQGTRLTVV.